Listed here are 25 T cell receptor beta chains from one sample, sequenced in a study of blood T cell repertoires in COVID-19. Here immunoSEQ multiplex PCR was the method, and the copy in TCRdb shows in-frame clones only, minus some. This sample carries 200,000 or so clones, approximately 91% of them seen once, and the ten largest clones take 2.7%. The sequenced material came from peripheral blood. The receptors shown here come from a woman aged 55-69 years with acute or convalescent COVID-19.

J is TRBJ2-3 and V is TRBV6-1, with TRBD2 matching 10 bases. This CDR3 has 16 amino acids. V shed 2 bases, J shed 6 bases, and the junction held 8 bases outside the gene matches. Germline CDR1 reads MNHNS; CDR2 reads SASEGT. The DNA of the CDR3 is TGTGCCAGCAGTGAAACCCCCTCACTAGCGGGGGATACGCAGTATTTT. Protein sequence: CASSETPSLAGDTQYF.

J is TRBJ2-3 and V is TRBV21-1; TRBD2, as called in the table, went unchecked against the DNA. TRBV21-1 is deemed a pseudogene. CDR3 length: 16 amino acids. This CDR3 reads CASSKVLTGFPDTQYF. The DNA of the CDR3 is TGTGCCAGCAGCAAAGTCTTGACGGGGTTTCCAGATACGCAGTATTTT.

CDR3 DNA sequence: TGTGCCAGCTCACCCTCGCAGGTCAACACTGAAGCTTTCTTT. Amino acid sequence: CASSPSQVNTEAFF. The gene calls are TRBV18 and TRBJ1-1; no clear D gene. V lost 3 bases, J lost 2 bases, and 10 bases lay in between. Germline V gene lookup returns CDR1 KGHSH and CDR2 LQKENI. The CDR3 is 14 residues long.

The V gene is TRBV6-6, the J gene TRBJ1-1, with a weak D call TRBD1 (6 bases). The CDR3 loop spans 16 amino acids. CDR1 MNHNY and CDR2 SVGAGI come from the germline V gene (reference sequence). V lost 2 bases to trimming and J lost 3 bases, with 16 bases between them. CDR3 amino acids: CASSYPRGRSDTEAFF. CDR3 DNA sequence: TGTGCCAGCAGTTACCCCAGGGGTAGGTCGGACACTGAAGCTTTCTTT.

V is TRBV25-1 and J is TRBJ1-3; D gene uncertain. This CDR3 comprises 16 residues. Germline V gene sequence: CDR1 MGHDK, CDR2 SYGVNS. Trimming stripped 1 base from V and 0 bases from J, with 10 bases between. CDR3 DNA sequence: TGTGCCAGCAGTGAATGGAGAGGGAACTCTGGAAACACCATATATTTT. Translation gives CASSEWRGNSGNTIYF.

The V gene is TRBV6-5, the J gene TRBJ2-7; a possible D gene is TRBD1 (6 bases). In germline, CDR1 is MNHEY, CDR2 SVGAGI. V lost 2 bases and J lost 5, with 19 bases in between. The CDR3 has 16 residues. The CDR3 sequence: CASSYASHRVFDEQYF. The DNA of the CDR3 is TGTGCCAGCAGTTACGCGTCTCACAGGGTTTTTGACGAGCAGTACTTC.

This chain connects TRBV5-4 to TRBJ1-2; 9 nucleotides line up with TRBD1. After removal of 3 bases from V and 8 bases from J, the junction contained 5 bases not matched to a gene. Germline-derived CDR1 and CDR2 are SGHNT and YYREEE (reference sequence). The CDR3 consists of 13 residues. CDR3 coding DNA: TGTGCCAGCAGCTGGGGACAGGGCAGGGGCTACACCTTC. Protein: CASSWGQGRGYTF.

The V gene is TRBV5-4, the J gene TRBJ1-2; 7 positions agree with TRBD1. Germline V gene lookup returns CDR1 SGHNT and CDR2 YYREEE (reference sequence). This CDR3 is 14 amino acids long. Unmatched junction bases numbered 7, after V lost 0 bases and J lost 8 bases. CDR3 DNA: TGTGCCAGCAGCTTGGTGGTCACAGGGGTAGGCTACACCTTC. Amino acids: CASSLVVTGVGYTF.

Here the CDR3 DNA reads TGTGCCAGCAGCATACAGGGGATGGAGGGCTACACCTTC. As protein: CASSIQGMEGYTF. The chain links TRBV7-9 to TRBJ1-2; 7 nucleotides match TRBD1. The CDR3 is 13 amino acids. Per the germline V gene, CDR1 is SEHNR and CDR2 is FQNEAQ (reference sequence). The V gene end was trimmed by 5 bases and the J gene end by 8 bases; junction bases not matched to a gene: 8.

The chain has TRBV12-3 or TRBV12-4 and TRBJ1-5; possibly TRBD1 for D (6 bases). Trimming took off 6 bases at V and 2 bases at J, with 8 bases between the two ends. The CDR3 is 13 amino acids. The CDR3 nucleotides read TGTGCCAGCAGGGGGGCCCGCAATCAGCCCCAGCATTTT. This sequence encodes CASRGARNQPQHF.

J is TRBJ1-2 and V is TRBV5-1; TRBD1 is a possible D gene (5 bases). CDR1 is SGHRS and CDR2 is YFSETQ in the germline V gene. The CDR3 totals 14 residues. The V gene lost 7 bases and the J gene lost 3 bases, with 16 bases spanning the gap. The CDR3 DNA sequence: TGCGCCAGCGCAACAGGCTCGTCAGACTATGGCTACACCTTC. It encodes CASATGSSDYGYTF. Using reference TRBV5-1 and TRBJ1-2 for the parts outside the CDR3, the full variable domain is KAGVTQTPRYLIKTRGQQVTLSCSPISGHRSVSWYQQTPGQGLQFLFEYFSETQRNKGNFPGRFSGRQFSNSRSEMNVSTLELGDSALYLCASATGSSDYGYTFGSGTRLTVV.

This chain uses TRBV6-2 or TRBV6-3 with TRBJ2-3; 15 bases map to TRBD2. The germline V gene has CDR1 MNHEY and CDR2 SVGEGT. This CDR3 is 21 amino acids long. V lost 2 bases and J lost 6; bases outside the gene matches: 18. The CDR3 here is CASSYDGEEPGLAGGADTQYF. CDR3 in DNA: TGTGCCAGCAGTTACGATGGGGAAGAACCGGGACTAGCGGGAGGTGCGGATACGCAGTATTTT.

This clone was detected only once. J is TRBJ1-3 and V is TRBV7-2; 9 positions agree with TRBD1. The CDR3 sequence is 15 residues long. The V segment lost 3 bases and the J segment 8 bases; nucleotides outside the gene matches: 8. Germline V gene lookup returns CDR1 SGHTA and CDR2 FQGNSA. CDR3 region: CASSFRDRVGYTIYF. In DNA form, the CDR3 reads TGTGCCAGCAGCTTCCGGGACAGGGTGGGATACACCATATATTTT.

The chain employs TRBV30 and TRBJ1-2; a possible D gene is TRBD1 (6 bases). The germline gives CDR1 GTSNPN, CDR2 SVGIG (reference sequence). The CDR3 totals 13 residues. The V gene lost 1 base and the J gene lost 2 bases, with 8 bases spanning the gap. In DNA, the CDR3 is TGTGCCTGGAGTGCCCAGGGGAACTATGGCTACACCTTC. Translating gives CAWSAQGNYGYTF.

The CDR3 here is CASSLARGLEQYF. CDR3 bases: TGTGCCAGCAGCCTCGCCAGGGGCCTCGAGCAGTACTTC. The chain employs TRBV7-2 and TRBJ2-7, with D perhaps TRBD1 (6 bases). V was trimmed by 5 bases and J by 6 bases, leaving 14 bases between them. The CDR3 runs 13 residues. Germline V gene lookup returns CDR1 SGHTA and CDR2 FQGNSA.

The rearrangement uses TRBV28 and TRBJ2-1; 9 nucleotides match TRBD2. This CDR3 has 15 amino acids. The V segment lost 6 bases and the J segment 8 bases; nucleotides outside the gene matches: 11. Germline V gives CDR1 MDHEN, CDR2 SYDVKM. The CDR3 DNA is TGTGCCAGCAGCCGAGCGGGGGGTAGTAGATATGAGCAGTTCTTC. Protein sequence: CASSRAGGSRYEQFF.

The chain links TRBV10-1 to TRBJ2-7, with 7 positions matching TRBD1. This CDR3 region has 11 residues. Trimming at V came to 9 bases and at J to 5 bases, leaving 4 bases not matched to a gene. Germline V gene sequence: CDR1 WNHNN, CDR2 SYGVQD (reference sequence). The CDR3 region is CARSGGHEQYF. CDR3 bases: TGCGCCAGGTCAGGGGGACACGAGCAGTACTTC.

V is TRBV5-4 and J is TRBJ1-4, with 8 bases lining up with TRBD1. CDR3 length: 14 amino acids. V gave up 4 bases and J gave up 8 bases; unmatched junction bases: 7. Germline V gene data show CDR1 as SGHNT and CDR2 as YYREEE (reference sequence). CDR3 sequence: CASSPGGLQEKLFF. The CDR3 DNA follows: TGTGCCAGCAGCCCAGGGGGCCTTCAGGAAAAACTGTTTTTT.

The chain recombines TRBV7-9 with TRBJ1-2, with a weak D call TRBD1 (5 bases). Germline assignment: CDR1 SEHNR and CDR2 FQNEAQ (reference sequence). CDR3 length equals 13 residues. The ends were cut back, 1 base at V and 4 bases at J, with 7 bases in the middle. CDR3 DNA: TGTGCCAGCAGCTTAGAGACAGTCTATGGCTACACCTTC. It codes for CASSLETVYGYTF.

A remark on this clone: Other DNA sequences within the sample encode an identical CDR3. This sequence joins TRBV18 and TRBJ1-1; the D gene is possibly TRBD1 (5 bases). In germline, CDR1 is KGHSH, CDR2 LQKENI. Trimming took 2 bases from V and 1 from J, leaving 5 bases between them. The CDR3 runs 13 residues. CDR3 DNA: TGTGCCAGCTCACCAGGACAGAACACTGAAGCTTTCTTT. Protein product: CASSPGQNTEAFF.

This clone was counted between two and nine times. The chain employs TRBV9 and TRBJ1-3; no firm D call. The CDR3 contains 16 residues. Germline-derived CDR1 and CDR2 are SGDLS and YYNGEE. V gave up 3 bases and J gave up 0 bases, with 13 bases separating them. The chain's CDR3 is CASSAMIGPSGNTIYF. In DNA form, the CDR3 reads TGTGCCAGCAGCGCGATGATTGGCCCCTCTGGAAACACCATATATTTT.

The genes are TRBV28 and TRBJ2-6; 8 nucleotides line up with TRBD2. This CDR3 region has 17 residues. The germline V gene encodes CDR1 MDHEN and CDR2 SYDVKM. With V trimmed by 1 base and J by 2 bases, 4 bases remained unmatched. CDR3 bases: TGTGCCAGCAGTTTATTTGGACTAGCAGCTGGGGCCAACGTCCTGACTTTC. As protein: CASSLFGLAAGANVLTF.

The chain links TRBV6-4 to TRBJ1-3; possible D gene TRBD1, 5 bases. Germline assignment: CDR1 MRHNA and CDR2 SNTAGT. V lost 2 bases, J lost 0 bases, and 17 bases lay in between. The CDR3 runs 18 residues. The CDR3 here is CASSDDTGPSYSGNTIYF. The CDR3 DNA is TGTGCCAGCAGTGACGATACAGGTCCTTCTTACTCTGGAAACACCATATATTTT.

The chain is built from TRBV18 and TRBJ1-2; TRBD1 matches 9 bases. CDR3 length equals 16 residues. Germline loops: CDR1 KGHSH, CDR2 LQKENI. The V and J ends lost 6 bases and 4 bases, in that order; junction bases with no gene match: 12. Written as DNA, the CDR3 is TGTGCCAGCTCGCCTGGGACAGGGTCATACGGCTATGGCTACACCTTC. Translating gives CASSPGTGSYGYGYTF.

Only a few counts were recorded for this clone. CDR3 nucleotides: TGTGCCAGCAGCCTACCGGGACAGGGTGGCCCCCAGCATTTT. It yields the protein CASSLPGQGGPQHF. The V and J genes are TRBV7-9 and TRBJ1-5, with 9 nucleotides matching TRBD1. Germline lookup yields CDR1 SEHNR and CDR2 FQNEAQ (reference sequence). The CDR3 extends over 14 amino acids. V was pared by 5 bases and J by 10 bases, with 9 bases of the junction left unmatched. The full variable domain, in which reference TRBV7-9 and TRBJ1-5 provide the parts outside the CDR3, is DTGVSQNPRHKITKRGQNVTFRCDPISEHNRLYWYRQTLGQGPEFLTYFQNEAQLEKSRLLSDRFSAERPKGSFSTLEIQRTEQGDSAMYLCASSLPGQGGPQHFGDGTRLSIL.